A single sample gave rise to the 29 T cell receptor beta chains below, sequenced in a study of OX40 agonist ivuxolimab in advanced cancers. Method: immunoSEQ multiplex PCR; TCRdb's copy keeps in-frame clones and lacks some. The top ten hold 1.8% of the sample, which has about 35,000 clones, 84% seen once. The sample in question was CD4+ or CD8+ T cells sorted from blood, obtained in a trial of the OX40 agonist ivuxolimab. The source of these receptors is an adult with an advanced solid tumor such as melanoma, head and neck, liver or kidney cancer.

V and J are TRBV30 and TRBJ2-5; D is undetermined. CDR1 GTSNPN and CDR2 SVGIG come from the germline V gene (reference sequence). The V gene lost 1 base and the J gene lost 2 bases, with 11 bases spanning the gap. The CDR3 consists of 14 residues. CDR3 nucleotide sequence: TGTGCCTGGAGTGCCCCAGTTCAGCAAGAGACCCAGTACTTC. It encodes CAWSAPVQQETQYF.

The rearrangement joins TRBV15 to TRBJ2-2; D is unclear. V was trimmed by 3 bases and J by 4 bases, leaving 12 bases between them. The CDR3 extends over 15 amino acids. Germline CDR1 LNHNV, CDR2 YYDKDF (reference sequence). The CDR3 loop reads CATSSGIGATGELFF. In nucleotides, the CDR3 is TGTGCCACCAGCAGCGGTATAGGCGCCACCGGGGAGCTGTTTTTT. The whole variable domain, filled in from reference TRBV15 and TRBJ2-2, reads DAMVIQNPRYQVTQFGKPVTLSCSQTLNHNVMYWYQQKSSQAPKLLFHYYDKDFNNEADTPDNFQSRRPNTSFCFLDIRSPGLGDTAMYLCATSSGIGATGELFFGEGSRLTVL.

The CDR3 bases are TGTGCCAGTAGGAACCAAGGGCCGGATACGCAGTATTTT. Translation gives CASRNQGPDTQYF. The gene calls are TRBV19 and TRBJ2-3; no definite D call. The CDR3 has 13 amino acids. The germline V gene has CDR1 LNHDA and CDR2 SQIVND (reference sequence). V lost 6 bases and J 6 bases, leaving 13 bases between the germline ends. The whole variable domain, filled in from reference TRBV19 and TRBJ2-3, reads DGGITQSPKYLFRKEGQNVTLSCEQNLNHDAMYWYRQDPGQGLRLIYYSQIVNDFQKGDIAEGYSVSREKKESFPLTVTSAQKNPTAFYLCASRNQGPDTQYFGPGTRLTVL.

The chain employs TRBV6-6 and TRBJ2-7; possible D gene TRBD1, 5 bases. Trimming left V 5 bases short and J 3 bases short, with 8 bases between. Per the germline V gene, CDR1 is MNHNY and CDR2 is SVGAGI (reference sequence). This CDR3 has 12 residues. Written as DNA, the CDR3 is TGTGCCAGCAGTCCCCAGGGCTACGAGCAGTACTTC. Translated: CASSPQGYEQYF.

The V gene is TRBV14, the J gene TRBJ2-7; a possible D gene is TRBD1 (6 bases). Trimming removed 6 bases from V and 4 bases from J, with 10 bases in between. The CDR3 has 12 amino acids. In germline, CDR1 is SGHDN, CDR2 FVKESK. CDR3 coding DNA: TGTGCCAGCAGTTGGACAGTTTACGAGCAGTACTTC. It is translated as CASSWTVYEQYF.

The CDR3 is CASRIPGQGNQPQHF. CDR3 coding DNA: TGTGCCAGCAGGATCCCGGGACAGGGCAATCAGCCCCAGCATTTT. The chain links TRBV2 to TRBJ1-5; 8 bases align to TRBD1. The V segment lost 6 bases and the J segment 2 bases; nucleotides outside the gene matches: 6. The CDR3 consists of 15 residues. Germline assignment: CDR1 SNHLY and CDR2 FYNNEI.

The V call is TRBV4-2, the J call TRBJ1-3, with 9 bases lining up with TRBD1. The CDR3 is 16 residues long. CDR1 is LGHNA and CDR2 is YNFKEQ in the germline V gene. J gave up 4 bases and V 3 bases, and 7 bases lay outside the gene matches. Here the CDR3 reads CASSQGQGLGGNTIYF. In DNA, the CDR3 is TGTGCCAGCAGCCAGGGACAGGGCTTGGGCGGAAACACCATATATTTT.

This rearrangement joins TRBV27 to TRBJ2-7; TRBD1 or TRBD2 may be the D gene (7 bases each). Germline CDR1 and CDR2: MNHEY and SMNVEV (reference sequence). Trimming stripped 5 bases from V and 3 bases from J, with 17 bases between. The CDR3 runs 15 residues. CDR3 sequence: CASSRAGQQLYEQYF. CDR3 nucleotide sequence: TGTGCCAGCAGTCGAGCGGGACAGCAACTCTACGAGCAGTACTTC.

The chain's CDR3 is CASSVDRANGYTF. CDR3 nucleotide sequence: TGTGCCAGCAGCGTCGACAGGGCTAATGGCTACACCTTC. The rearrangement joins TRBV5-4 to TRBJ1-2, with TRBD1 identical over 7 bases. Germline loops: CDR1 SGHNT, CDR2 YYREEE (reference sequence). The CDR3 consists of 13 residues. V lost 4 bases and J lost 6; bases outside the gene matches: 6.

The count of this clone is one. The rearrangement links TRBV19 to TRBJ2-7; unclear D gene. Per germline, CDR1 LNHDA and CDR2 SQIVND (reference sequence). This CDR3 has 14 residues. Trimming took 4 bases from V and 2 from J, leaving 12 bases between them. CDR3 protein: CASSTHARPYEQYF. The CDR3 DNA follows: TGTGCCAGTAGTACTCACGCTCGACCCTACGAGCAGTACTTC.

The chain uses TRBV7-8 and TRBJ1-1; D gene uncertain. The germline gives CDR1 SGHVS, CDR2 FQNEAQ. The V and J ends lost 3 bases and 5 bases respectively, with 22 bases between them. The CDR3 spans 17 residues. CDR3: CASSFMPYPVGGTEAFF. The CDR3 DNA sequence: TGTGCCAGCAGCTTCATGCCTTATCCAGTTGGAGGAACTGAAGCTTTCTTT. Combining the CDR3 with reference TRBV7-8 and TRBJ1-1 gives the whole variable domain GAGVSQSPRYKVAKRGQDVALRCDPISGHVSLFWYQQALGQGPEFLTYFQNEAQLDKSGLPSDRFFAERPEGSVSTLKIQRTQQEDSAVYLCASSFMPYPVGGTEAFFGQGTRLTVV.

The chain has TRBV5-1 and TRBJ1-1; a weak D match, TRBD1 (5 bases). The CDR3 contains 14 residues. Germline V gene data show CDR1 as SGHRS and CDR2 as YFSETQ. The V gene lost 4 bases and the J gene lost 7 bases, with 17 bases spanning the gap. CDR3 protein: CASSAGGEFVEAFF. For the CDR3, the DNA is TGCGCCAGCAGCGCTGGAGGGGAGTTTGTTGAAGCTTTCTTT.

The chain couples TRBV5-4 to TRBJ2-3; TRBD1 aligns across 8 bases. V lost 4 bases to trimming and J lost 6 bases; unmatched junction nucleotides: 7. This CDR3 has 14 residues. In germline, CDR1 is SGHNT, CDR2 YYREEE (reference sequence). In DNA form, the CDR3 reads TGTGCCAGCAGCAATCAGGGGGCGGTCGATACGCAGTATTTT. Amino acids: CASSNQGAVDTQYF.

This rearrangement joins TRBV5-6 to TRBJ2-3; 8 bases align to TRBD2. Germline CDR1 is SGHDT and CDR2 is YYEEEE. J was trimmed by 8 bases and V by 4 bases; bases with no gene match: 18. The CDR3 loop spans 17 amino acids. Written as DNA, the CDR3 is TGTGCCAGCAGCCCCGTCCTTCGCGGGGGGCCCGAGGGTACGCAGTATTTT. Translation gives CASSPVLRGGPEGTQYF.

V and J are TRBV29-1 and TRBJ1-1; D not resolved. V shed 6 bases and J shed 6 bases, with 8 bases lying between them. CDR1 is SQVTM and CDR2 is ANQGSEA in the germline V gene. The CDR3 is 10 residues long. The CDR3 DNA sequence: TGCAGCGTCCTGACACCTGAAGCTTTCTTT. This gives the protein CSVLTPEAFF.

The chain combines TRBV10-3 with TRBJ1-1; the D gene is possibly TRBD1 (6 bases). There are 12 residues in the CDR3. CDR1 is ENHRY, CDR2 SYGVKD, per germline. Deletions cut 8 bases from V and 0 bases from J, with 7 bases between. The CDR3 nucleotides are TGTGCCATCGGACAGCTGAACACTGAAGCTTTCTTT. This translates into CAIGQLNTEAFF.

This chain connects TRBV5-1 to TRBJ2-7; D is unresolved. V shed 4 bases and J shed 1 base, with 12 bases lying between them. This CDR3 has 14 residues. Germline-derived CDR1 and CDR2 are SGHRS and YFSETQ. The CDR3 region is CASSLGFYSYEQYF. Here the CDR3 DNA reads TGCGCCAGCAGCCTAGGATTTTATTCCTACGAGCAGTACTTC. Complete variable domain (other parts from reference TRBV5-1 and TRBJ2-7): KAGVTQTPRYLIKTRGQQVTLSCSPISGHRSVSWYQQTPGQGLQFLFEYFSETQRNKGNFPGRFSGRQFSNSRSEMNVSTLELGDSALYLCASSLGFYSYEQYFGPGTRLTVT.

This chain connects TRBV6-1 to TRBJ1-4; D may be TRBD1 (5 bases). Between the trimmed V and J ends, which lost 6 bases and 4 bases, there was a span of 15 bases. The CDR3 sequence is 15 residues long. The germline CDR1 and CDR2 sequences are MNHNS and SASEGT. CDR3 residues: CASSGRQSVNEKLFF. The CDR3 DNA reads TGTGCCAGCAGCGGGCGACAGTCAGTTAATGAAAAACTGTTTTTT.

V usage is TRBV18 and J usage is TRBJ1-4, with a tentative D call TRBD1 (5 bases). Germline V gene lookup returns CDR1 KGHSH and CDR2 LQKENI. This CDR3 has 15 residues. V shed 6 bases and J shed 0 bases, with 11 bases lying between them. CDR3 protein: CASSQRGSTNEKLFF. CDR3 nucleotide sequence: TGTGCCAGCTCCCAACGGGGGTCAACTAATGAAAAACTGTTTTTT. The full variable domain, with the rest looked up from reference TRBV18 and TRBJ1-4, is NAGVMQNPRHLVRRRGQEARLRCSPMKGHSHVYWYRQLPEEGLKFMVYLQKENIIDESGMPKERFSAEFPKEGPSILRIQQVVRGDSAAYFCASSQRGSTNEKLFFGSGTQLSVL.

DNA for the CDR3: TGTGCCAGCAGCCCGAACCGGGGGACAGCGCAGTTCTTC. It is translated as CASSPNRGTAQFF. The rearrangement links TRBV13 to TRBJ2-1; TRBD1 is a possible D gene (7 bases). V dropped 5 bases and J dropped 12 bases, with 17 bases sitting between them. This CDR3 has 13 residues. Germline CDR1 PRHDT, CDR2 FYEKMQ (reference sequence).

This chain joins TRBV2 and TRBJ2-7; 7 nucleotides match TRBD1. Looked up from germline, CDR1 is SNHLY and CDR2 is FYNNEI. Unmatched junction bases numbered 4, after V lost 2 bases and J lost 0 bases. This CDR3 is built from 15 residues. Here the CDR3 reads CASSERGRSSYEQYF. In nucleotides, the CDR3 is TGTGCCAGCAGTGAAAGGGGGCGAAGCTCCTACGAGCAGTACTTC.

The V gene is TRBV30, the J gene TRBJ1-2; possibly TRBD1 for D (5 bases). The CDR3 length is 13 residues. The germline V gene has CDR1 GTSNPN and CDR2 SVGIG (reference sequence). Trimming removed 8 bases from V and 2 bases from J, with 15 bases in between. The CDR3 region is CARRDGYNYGYTF. The CDR3 region has the DNA TGTGCCCGCAGGGACGGTTACAACTATGGCTACACCTTC. Using reference TRBV30 and TRBJ1-2 for the parts outside the CDR3, the full variable domain is SQTIHQWPATLVQPVGSPLSLECTVEGTSNPNLYWYRQAAGRGLQLLFYSVGIGQISSEVPQNLSASRPQDRQFILSSKKLLLSDSGFYLCARRDGYNYGYTFGSGTRLTVV.

This clone was counted only a few times. The CDR3 protein is CASSLGPIGTEAFF. The CDR3 region has the DNA TGTGCCAGCAGCTTGGGGCCGATTGGGACTGAAGCTTTCTTT. The rearrangement uses TRBV9 and TRBJ1-1, with D possibly being TRBD1 (5 bases). This CDR3 is built from 14 residues. V lost 4 bases and J lost 5, with 15 bases in between. From germline, CDR1 is SGDLS and CDR2 YYNGEE. Together with reference TRBV9 and TRBJ1-1, the CDR3 gives the full variable domain: DSGVTQTPKHLITATGQRVTLRCSPRSGDLSVYWYQQSLDQGLQFLIQYYNGEERAKGNILERFSAQQFPDLHSELNLSSLELGDSALYFCASSLGPIGTEAFFGQGTRLTVV.

On this clone: An end of the junction differs from the germline gene, which may be a read error. Other DNA variants within this sample encode the same CDR3. The chain recombines TRBV11-2 with TRBJ2-5; 7 bases map to TRBD1. Germline loops: CDR1 SGHAT, CDR2 FQNNGV. CDR3 size: 13 residues. The CDR3 DNA is TGCGCCAGCAGCCGGGACAGACAAGAGACCCAGTACTTC. Residues: CASSRDRQETQYF.

The chain carries TRBV28 and TRBJ2-1; 9 bases are shared with TRBD2. This CDR3 spans 15 amino acids. Germline trimming cut 3 bases from V and 7 bases from J; bases unmatched to any gene: 7. Per the germline V gene, CDR1 is MDHEN and CDR2 is SYDVKM. The CDR3 DNA reads TGTGCCAGCAGTTTGGCTCTAGCGGGAAGAAATGAGCAGTTCTTC. Translating gives CASSLALAGRNEQFF.

This clone turned up a few times. V usage is TRBV6-5 and J usage is TRBJ1-2; D is perhaps TRBD1 (6 bases). The CDR3 has 15 residues. Germline CDR1 MNHEY, CDR2 SVGAGI. V lost 1 base, J lost 8 bases, and 17 bases lay in between. Here the CDR3 DNA reads TGTGCCAGCAGTTACTTTGAGGGGGGTAAGGGAGGCTACACCTTC. It codes for CASSYFEGGKGGYTF.

The chain links TRBV2 to TRBJ1-2; 10 bases fit TRBD1. The length of the CDR3 is 20 residues. Looked up from germline, CDR1 is SNHLY and CDR2 is FYNNEI. The V segment lost 10 bases and the J segment 6 bases; nucleotides outside the gene matches: 29. CDR3 region: CAIQTPGGGPSGTGVNGYTF. In nucleotides, the CDR3 is TGTGCCATCCAAACTCCGGGGGGAGGCCCCTCCGGGACAGGGGTTAATGGCTACACCTTC.

This rearrangement joins TRBV5-4 to TRBJ2-7; possible D gene TRBD1, 5 bases. CDR1 is SGHNT, CDR2 YYREEE, per germline (reference sequence). The CDR3 covers 13 residues. Trimming removed 2 bases at V and 7 bases at J, with 13 bases between. CDR3 residues: CASSLWQGKEQYF. CDR3 in DNA: TGTGCCAGCAGCTTATGGCAGGGTAAGGAGCAGTACTTC.

The rearrangement links TRBV7-9 to TRBJ2-7; D is ambiguous. The CDR3 spans 12 residues. Germline V gene lookup returns CDR1 SEHNR and CDR2 FQNEAQ (reference sequence). Trimming shortened V by 5 bases and J by 6 bases, and 11 bases separated the two germline ends. The CDR3 loop reads CASSASVGEQYF. In DNA form, the CDR3 reads TGTGCCAGCAGCGCTTCGGTAGGCGAGCAGTACTTC.